What follows are 7 T cell receptor beta chains derived from one specimen sequenced in a study of cytomegalovirus exposure and HLA in healthy donors. PCR used 60 Vbeta primers and 13 Jbeta primers. The data were produced by immunoSEQ multiplex PCR, yet TCRdb's version contains in-frame clones alone and is incomplete. The data contain approximately 120,000 clones, around 77% of them singletons. Sequenced input: PBMCs. The source is a middle-aged woman in good health and CMV-seropositive.

This chain joins TRBV6-6 and TRBJ1-1; 7 positions match TRBD1. CDR1 and CDR2 from the germline V gene are MNHNY and SVGAGI (reference sequence). The V and J ends lost 7 bases and 0 bases, in that order; junction bases with no gene match: 5. CDR3 length: 14 residues. CDR3 protein: CASIPTGMNTEAFF. The CDR3 region has the DNA TGTGCCAGCATTCCGACAGGGATGAACACTGAAGCTTTCTTT.

In nucleotides, the CDR3 is TGCGCCAGCAGCCTTGCCCCGGCAGGGGGCGTGGAGACCCAGTACTTC. Translation: CASSLAPAGGVETQYF. This sequence joins TRBV5-1 and TRBJ2-5, with TRBD1 matching over 8 bases. Germline assignment: CDR1 SGHRS and CDR2 YFSETQ. The CDR3 is 16 amino acids. The ends lost 4 bases at V and 5 bases at J; junction bases unmatched: 13.

This clone was seen a handful of times. This sequence joins TRBV28 and TRBJ2-1; the D gene is possibly TRBD1 (6 bases). CDR1 MDHEN and CDR2 SYDVKM come from the germline V gene. The CDR3 consists of 14 residues. V lost 7 bases to trimming and J lost 2 bases, with 12 bases between them. This chain's CDR3 is CASIRAGAYNEQFF. DNA for the CDR3: TGTGCCAGCATTCGCGCAGGGGCCTACAATGAGCAGTTCTTC.

The rearrangement links TRBV13 to TRBJ2-1; possibly TRBD1 for D (6 bases). CDR1 and CDR2 (germline): PRHDT, FYEKMQ (reference sequence). V lost 1 base, J lost 9 bases, and 16 bases lay in between. The CDR3 is 15 residues long. Here the CDR3 DNA reads TGTGCCAGCAGCTTAGTGGGGGCCCTATCGGGTGAGCAGTTCTTC. Translated, it gives CASSLVGALSGEQFF.

This clone was found a few times. The chain couples TRBV5-5 to TRBJ2-7; D is unclear. Per the germline V gene, CDR1 is SGHKS and CDR2 is YYEKEE (reference sequence). The CDR3 runs 13 residues. The germline V and J ends were trimmed by 3 bases and 6 bases, with 13 bases remaining between them. CDR3 sequence: CASSSRVPPEQYF. CDR3 coding DNA: TGTGCCAGCAGCTCCCGGGTCCCACCCGAGCAGTACTTC.

The chain is built from TRBV7-9 and TRBJ2-5, with 7 bases matching TRBD2. The ends lost 1 base at V and 5 bases at J; junction bases unmatched: 4. Looked up from germline, CDR1 is SEHNR and CDR2 is FQNEAQ (reference sequence). The CDR3 runs to 14 residues. Written as DNA, the CDR3 is TGTGCCAGCAGCTTAGGAGGGGAGGGGGAGACCCAGTACTTC. Protein sequence: CASSLGGEGETQYF.

This clone occurred a few times. This chain joins TRBV29-1 and TRBJ2-1; 7 bases line up with TRBD1. The CDR3 covers 16 residues. The germline V gene has CDR1 SQVTM and CDR2 ANQGSEA. Trimming took 1 base from V and 3 from J; bases not matched to a gene: 9. As DNA, the CDR3 is TGCAGCGTTGAAGTCCCGGACAGGAGTGGCTACAATGAGCAGTTCTTC. The encoded protein is CSVEVPDRSGYNEQFF.